A selection of T cell receptor beta chains follows, all from one sample in a study of shared clonotypes between healthy human individuals. Clones were sequenced by immunoSEQ multiplex PCR, and TCRdb holds only the in-frame ones, with some missing. The sample records 2,500,000 or so clones, 90% to 95% being singletons. The sample consisted of naive CD4+ T cells sorted from blood. The receptor set was obtained from a man in his late teens or twenties in good health. CDR3s include the opening cysteine and the closing phenylalanine or tryptophan. The D gene is left open where the match is weak. A clone size is listed for some rows: how often the clone was seen (once, few, many), or a class if it is expanded.

j_call d_call clone_size v_call cdr3_aa cdr3_nt
TRBJ1-1 TRBD1 - TRBV5-1 CASSSHTGTGSTEAFF TGCGCCAGCAGCTCCCATACCGGGACAGGGTCCACTGAAGCTTTCTTT
TRBJ2-3 TRBD1 - TRBV12-5 CASGLGQGTLRDTQYF TGTGCTAGTGGTTTGGGACAGGGGACCCTTAGGGATACGCAGTATTTT
TRBJ2-7 TRBD2 - TRBV10-3 CATFPSGSLFYEQYF TGTGCCACATTTCCTAGCGGGAGTCTATTCTACGAGCAGTACTTC
TRBJ2-5 TRBD2 - TRBV12-5 CASGFSGGQETQYF TGTGCTAGTGGTTTCTCGGGGGGGCAAGAGACCCAGTACTTC
TRBJ2-7 TRBD1 - TRBV5-4 CASSFGTGIYEQYF TGTGCCAGCAGCTTTGGGACAGGGATCTACGAGCAGTACTTC
TRBJ2-5 - - TRBV10-2 CASSEGIGGTQYF TGCGCCAGCAGTGAGGGGATAGGAGGGACCCAGTACTTC
TRBJ1-1 - - TRBV2 CASSVQGSANTEAFF TGTGCCAGCAGTGTTCAAGGGTCTGCGAACACTGAAGCTTTCTTT
TRBJ1-6 - - TRBV7-2 CASSPRQERSPLHF TGTGCCAGCAGCCCCCGACAGGAGCGCTCACCCCTCCACTTT
TRBJ1-5 TRBD1 once TRBV19 CASSIDPGQGNQPQHF TGTGCCAGTAGTATAGATCCGGGACAGGGGAATCAGCCCCAGCATTTT
TRBJ2-7 - once TRBV11-2 CASSWVQAYEQYF TGTGCCAGCAGCTGGGTTCAAGCCTACGAGCAGTACTTC
TRBJ1-2 - - TRBV27 CASSEFGRDGYTF TGTGCCAGCAGTGAATTTGGGAGGGATGGCTACACCTTC
TRBJ2-7 - - TRBV15 CATSRDSGKIVAYEQYF TGTGCCACCAGCAGAGATTCGGGGAAAATAGTAGCCTACGAGCAGTACTTC
TRBJ1-3 - - TRBV5-1 CASSLELRGAGNTIYF TGCGCCAGCAGCTTGGAACTGAGGGGCGCTGGAAACACCATATATTTT
TRBJ2-3 - - TRBV5-1 CASSFGSATDTQYF TGCGCCAGCAGCTTTGGGAGTGCCACAGATACGCAGTATTTT
TRBJ2-4 - - TRBV6-6 CASSKDAAENIQYF TGTGCCAGCAGTAAGGACGCTGCGGAAAACATTCAGTACTTC
TRBJ2-4 TRBD1 - TRBV5-4 CASSLNRGQDIQYF TGTGCCAGCAGCCTTAACAGGGGGCAGGACATTCAGTACTTC
TRBJ1-1 - - TRBV2 CASSENGKNTEAFF TGTGCCAGCAGTGAAAATGGGAAGAACACTGAAGCTTTCTTT
TRBJ2-7 - - TRBV4-1 CASSRTDQGDYEQYF TGCGCCAGCAGCCGGACCGACCAAGGGGACTACGAGCAGTACTTC
TRBJ2-5 TRBD2 - TRBV29-1 CSVESGGRETQYF TGCAGCGTTGAATCGGGGGGTAGGGAGACCCAGTACTTC
TRBJ2-5 - - TRBV11-2 CASSLGGGLAWETQYF TGTGCCAGCAGCCTAGGAGGGGGGCTAGCATGGGAGACCCAGTACTTC
TRBJ1-1 - - TRBV18 CASSPLTEGVEAFF TGTGCCAGCTCACCACTGACCGAGGGGGTTGAAGCTTTCTTT
TRBJ1-2 TRBD1 - TRBV7-2 CASSYPPYRDRGHGYTF TGTGCCAGCAGCTATCCCCCTTACCGGGACAGGGGGCACGGCTACACCTTC
TRBJ2-7 - once TRBV27 CASSLRGGLPYEQYF TGTGCCAGCAGTCTCCGAGGGGGGCTCCCCTACGAGCAGTACTTC
TRBJ2-5 - once TRBV10-3 CAISGSTGQETQYF TGTGCCATCAGTGGGTCTACAGGGCAAGAGACCCAGTACTTC
TRBJ1-2 - once TRBV29-1 CSVVRAGWNGYTF TGCAGCGTCGTGCGGGCCGGGTGGAATGGCTACACCTTC
TRBJ1-1 - once TRBV28 CASSFVAGNMNTEAFF TGTGCCAGCAGTTTCGTGGCAGGGAACATGAACACTGAAGCTTTCTTT
TRBJ1-1 - - TRBV7-2 CASSSRLNTEAFF TGTGCCAGCAGCTCCCGATTGAACACTGAAGCTTTCTTT
TRBJ2-2 - - TRBV30 CAWSERTVRSGELFF TGTGCCTGGAGTGAGCGGACTGTTAGGTCCGGGGAGCTGTTTTTT
TRBJ1-6 TRBD1 few TRBV2 CASSSTGVSNSPLHF TGTGCCAGCAGTTCAACAGGGGTTAGTAATTCACCCCTCCACTTT
TRBJ2-5 - - TRBV6-5 CASSYSGRFQETQYF TGTGCCAGCAGTTACTCTGGAAGGTTCCAAGAGACCCAGTACTTC
TRBJ1-5 TRBD1 - TRBV15 CATSKGPGTGGNQPQHF TGTGCCACCAGCAAGGGGCCCGGGACAGGGGGCAATCAGCCCCAGCATTTT
TRBJ2-7 TRBD2 - TRBV27 CASRRTSGRVSSYEQYF TGTGCCAGCAGGCGGACTAGCGGGAGGGTTAGCTCCTACGAGCAGTACTTC
TRBJ1-3 - - TRBV6-5 CASSYSDGLGNTIYF TGTGCCAGCAGTTACAGTGATGGGCTTGGAAACACCATATATTTT
TRBJ2-1 - - TRBV18 CASSGEIANNEQFF TGTGCCAGCTCGGGAGAGATAGCCAACAATGAGCAGTTCTTC
TRBJ2-1 TRBD2 - TRBV10-2 CASRLKAGGPIEQFF TGCGCCAGCAGGTTGAAAGCGGGGGGGCCGATTGAGCAGTTCTTC
TRBJ1-1 - - TRBV6-5 CASSPFRDTNEAFF TGTGCCAGCAGCCCCTTCCGGGACACTAATGAAGCTTTCTTT
TRBJ2-5 TRBD2 - TRBV6-7 CASSYSMSGSQQETQYF TGTGCCAGCAGTTACTCGATGAGCGGGAGTCAACAAGAGACCCAGTACTTC
TRBJ2-1 - - TRBV19 CASSRLNNEQFF TGTGCCAGTAGCCGCCTGAACAATGAGCAGTTCTTC
TRBJ1-1 - few TRBV7-9 CASSLQGIGNTEAFF TGTGCCAGCAGCCTACAGGGAATTGGGAACACTGAAGCTTTCTTT
TRBJ2-7 TRBD2 - TRBV6-5 CASSRMTSGRHEQYF TGTGCCAGCAGTCGCATGACTAGCGGGAGACACGAGCAGTACTTC
TRBJ2-2 - - TRBV5-8 CASSFGLQGKLGGELFF TGTGCCAGCAGCTTTGGACTACAGGGGAAGTTAGGCGGGGAGCTGTTTTTT
TRBJ2-2 - few TRBV7-9 CASSSEHTGELFF TGTGCCAGCAGCTCTGAACACACCGGGGAGCTGTTTTTT
TRBJ1-1 - - TRBV9 CASSVQGSNTEAFF TGTGCCAGCAGCGTACAGGGATCGAACACTGAAGCTTTCTTT
TRBJ2-2 - - TRBV28 CASSLPGELFF TGTGCCAGCAGTTTGCCAGGGGAGCTGTTTTTT
TRBJ2-7 - - TRBV2 CASSDPGSTYEQYF TGTGCCAGCAGTGACCCAGGATCTACCTACGAGCAGTACTTC
TRBJ1-1 TRBD1 - TRBV5-6 CASSLDGTGSTEAFF TGTGCCAGCAGCTTGGACGGGACAGGGAGCACTGAAGCTTTCTTT
TRBJ2-7 - - TRBV7-2 CASSLEYKQYF TGTGCCAGCAGCTTAGAGTACAAGCAGTACTTC
TRBJ2-3 TRBD2 - TRBV29-1 CSGAGGTDTQYF TGCAGCGGGGCGGGGGGCACAGATACGCAGTATTTT
TRBJ2-5 - - TRBV10-3 CAISESEGLGETQYF TGTGCCATCAGTGAGTCTGAGGGGTTAGGAGAGACCCAGTACTTC
TRBJ2-7 - - TRBV11-2 CASSVQGYEQYF TGTGCCAGCAGCGTACAGGGTTACGAGCAGTACTTC
TRBJ2-6 - - TRBV5-6 CASSLGIGSGANVLTF TGTGCCAGCAGCTTGGGGATTGGATCTGGGGCCAACGTCCTGACTTTC
TRBJ2-5 TRBD1 - TRBV5-1 CASTRDRGETQYF TGCGCCAGCACCAGGGACAGGGGAGAGACCCAGTACTTC
TRBJ2-2 - - TRBV28 CASAGGALGTGELFF TGTGCCAGTGCCGGAGGGGCGCTGGGCACCGGGGAGCTGTTTTTT
TRBJ1-1 TRBD1 - TRBV28 CASSSGQGNTEAFF TGTGCCAGCAGTTCAGGACAGGGAAACACTGAAGCTTTCTTT